The 30 T cell receptor beta chains presented below share a single source sample, sequenced in a study of cytotoxic CD8 clonotypes in ibrutinib-treated CLL. Repertoires were generated with immunoSEQ multiplex PCR, while TCRdb's copy carries only in-frame clones and drops some. The sample consists of roughly 150,000 clones, more than 80% of them appearing once. The material sequenced was PBMCs, taken after 24 months of ibrutinib treatment. The receptors derive from a human donor with chronic lymphocytic leukemia.

V gene TRBV15 combines with J gene TRBJ1-3, with D unclear. CDR3 length equals 14 residues. Trimming removed 1 base at V and 2 bases at J, with 6 bases between. Germline values: CDR1 LNHNV, CDR2 YYDKDF (reference sequence). The DNA for the CDR3 is TGTGCCACCAGCAGAGTCGGGACTGGAAACACCATATATTTT. Amino acids: CATSRVGTGNTIYF. Full variable domain (missing parts from reference TRBV15 and TRBJ1-3): DAMVIQNPRYQVTQFGKPVTLSCSQTLNHNVMYWYQQKSSQAPKLLFHYYDKDFNNEADTPDNFQSRRPNTSFCFLDIRSPGLGDTAMYLCATSRVGTGNTIYFGEGSWLTVV.

V is TRBV30 and J is TRBJ1-6; D possibly corresponds to TRBD1 (5 bases). This CDR3 comprises 14 residues. Germline CDR1 GTSNPN, CDR2 SVGIG (reference sequence). Trimming took off 7 bases at V and 9 bases at J, with 19 bases between the two ends. CDR3: CASPLGDRISPLHF. CDR3 coding DNA: TGTGCCTCCCCCCTGGGGGATAGGATTTCACCCCTCCACTTT.

In the case of this clone: At one boundary the junction diverges from the germline segment, which might be a read error. The genes are TRBV7-9 and TRBJ1-2; no firm D call. Looked up from germline, CDR1 is SEHNR and CDR2 is FQNEAQ (reference sequence). This CDR3 comprises 10 residues. The CDR3 here is CASSPQSPDF. The CDR3 DNA is TGTGCCAGCAGCCCCCAGTCGCCCGACTTC.

The V call is TRBV14, the J call TRBJ1-5; D gene uncertain. The CDR3 extends over 13 amino acids. With 0 bases removed from V and 7 bases from J, the gap between germline ends came to 7 bases. Germline CDR1 reads SGHDN; CDR2 reads FVKESK. CDR3 in amino acids: CASSQEVTQPQHF. The CDR3 DNA reads TGTGCCAGCAGCCAAGAAGTCACCCAGCCCCAGCATTTT. The whole variable domain, filled in from reference TRBV14 and TRBJ1-5, reads EAGVTQFPSHSVIEKGQTVTLRCDPISGHDNLYWYRRVMGKEIKFLLHFVKESKQDESGMPNNRFLAERTGGTYSTLKVQPAELEDSGVYFCASSQEVTQPQHFGDGTRLSIL.

The chain links TRBV6-1 to TRBJ2-5; possibly TRBD2 for D (6 bases). The CDR3 length is 14 residues. Germline values: CDR1 MNHNS, CDR2 SASEGT. The ends were cut back, 8 bases at V and 1 base at J, with 14 bases in the middle. Here the CDR3 reads CASPKRGLQETQYF. CDR3 DNA: TGTGCCAGCCCGAAGAGGGGACTCCAAGAGACCCAGTACTTC.

This clone was detected only once. This rearrangement joins TRBV28 to TRBJ2-7; D gene ambiguous. The CDR3 contains 15 residues. Germline V gene data show CDR1 as MDHEN and CDR2 as SYDVKM. Trimming shortened V by 8 bases and J by 1 base, and 18 bases separated the two germline ends. The CDR3 is CASSPPRQNSYEQYF. The CDR3, as DNA: TGTGCCAGCTCCCCCCCCAGGCAGAATTCCTACGAGCAGTACTTC.

This clone was seen just once. This chain uses TRBV9 with TRBJ2-2; D tentatively fits TRBD1 or TRBD2 (5 bases each). There are 15 residues in the CDR3. The V gene's germline CDR1 is SGDLS and CDR2 YYNGEE. Trimming pared 6 bases from V and 0 bases from J, leaving 12 bases between. CDR3 sequence reads: CASMGPPANTGELFF. CDR3 nucleotide sequence: TGTGCCAGCATGGGACCACCCGCGAACACCGGGGAGCTGTTTTTT.

CDR3 region: CASSLSLGWYNEQFF. CDR3 sequence (DNA): TGTGCCAGCAGCTTGAGCCTAGGATGGTACAATGAGCAGTTCTTC. The genes are TRBV5-6 and TRBJ2-1, with D uncertain. Trimming removed 1 base at V and 4 bases at J, with 12 bases between. The CDR3 sequence is 15 residues long. Germline assignment: CDR1 SGHDT and CDR2 YYEEEE.

This sequence joins TRBV5-1 and TRBJ1-2; 11 nucleotides agree with TRBD1. The germline gives CDR1 SGHRS, CDR2 YFSETQ. The CDR3 sequence is 15 residues long. Trimming at V came to 0 bases and at J to 3 bases, leaving 1 base not matched to a gene. CDR3 amino acids: CASSLEGQGDYGYTF. In nucleotides, the CDR3 is TGCGCCAGCAGCTTGGAGGGACAGGGGGACTATGGCTACACCTTC.

V usage is TRBV9 and J usage is TRBJ2-7; tentatively, D is TRBD1 or TRBD2 (5 bases each). Germline CDR1 and CDR2: SGDLS and YYNGEE. This CDR3 has 14 amino acids. V lost 0 bases, J lost 3 bases, and 10 bases lay in between. CDR3 sequence (DNA): TGTGCCAGCAGCGTAGGGTGGGGGAACTACGAGCAGTACTTC. Translated: CASSVGWGNYEQYF.

The rearrangement joins TRBV6-5 to TRBJ1-2; D is uncertain. V lost 5 bases and J lost 4, with 11 bases in between. The CDR3 spans 13 residues. Germline values: CDR1 MNHEY, CDR2 SVGAGI. The CDR3 loop is CASSGRGLYGYTF. CDR3 DNA sequence: TGTGCCAGCAGTGGAAGAGGCCTCTATGGCTACACCTTC.

The chain couples TRBV7-3 to TRBJ2-1; D gene uncertain. The CDR3 spans 11 residues. The V end lost 0 bases, the J end lost 15 bases, and 9 bases lay between the germline ends. Looked up from germline, CDR1 is SGHTA and CDR2 is FQGTGA. The CDR3 loop is CASSLTIGGFF. The CDR3 DNA is TGTGCCAGCAGCTTAACGATCGGCGGGTTCTTC.

The chain carries TRBV7-2 and TRBJ2-1; D possibly corresponds to TRBD2 (5 bases). Germline V gene lookup returns CDR1 SGHTA and CDR2 FQGNSA. The ends were cut back, 3 bases at V and 8 bases at J, with 11 bases in the middle. There are 13 residues in the CDR3. CDR3 amino acids: CASSFYLSDEQFF. The CDR3 bases are TGTGCCAGCAGCTTTTACCTTAGCGATGAGCAGTTCTTC.

The rearrangement uses TRBV7-9 and TRBJ2-1; D is unclear. Germline CDR1 reads SEHNR; CDR2 reads FQNEAQ (reference sequence). The V end was cut by 2 bases, the J end by 2 bases, with 13 bases between. The CDR3 sequence is 16 residues long. The CDR3 region is CASSLTEGFPYNEQFF. DNA for the CDR3: TGTGCCAGCAGCTTAACAGAAGGATTCCCCTACAATGAGCAGTTCTTC.

The genes are TRBV6-5 and TRBJ2-3; no definite D call. Trimming took off 6 bases at V and 2 bases at J, with 15 bases between the two ends. The CDR3 is 15 amino acids. CDR1 and CDR2 (germline): MNHEY, SVGAGI. This CDR3 reads CASRGIGYATDTQYF. The CDR3 region has the DNA TGTGCCAGCAGGGGGATAGGCTATGCCACAGATACGCAGTATTTT.

As for this clone: One end of the junction does not line up with germline, which may come from a read error. The rearrangement joins TRBV7-3 to TRBJ1-6; TRBD1 agrees at 7 bases. There are 15 residues in the CDR3. Germline V CDR1 and CDR2: SGHTA, FQGTGA. In DNA, the CDR3 is TGTGCCAGCAGCTTAGTGGGACAGAAGAATTCACCCCTCTACTTT. Its protein product is CASSLVGQKNSPLYF.

The V and J genes are TRBV10-3 and TRBJ1-2; D perhaps matches TRBD1 (5 bases). The germline CDR1 and CDR2 sequences are ENHRY and SYGVKD. Trimming left V 7 bases short and J 4 bases short, with 13 bases between. There are 13 residues in the CDR3. As DNA, the CDR3 is TGTGCCATCAAGCGCGCAGGGTCCTATGGCTACACCTTC. Translation: CAIKRAGSYGYTF.

The chain combines TRBV7-2 with TRBJ1-2; D call uncertain. V lost 2 bases to trimming and J lost 6 bases, with 10 bases between them. CDR1 is SGHTA, CDR2 FQGNSA, per germline. The CDR3 covers 13 residues. The CDR3 coding sequence is TGTGCCAGCAGCTTAACCCCAGAGAATGGCTACACCTTC. Amino acids: CASSLTPENGYTF.

This rearrangement joins TRBV7-3 to TRBJ2-4; 14 bases are a match to TRBD2. Trimming at V came to 5 bases and at J to 2 bases, leaving 5 bases not matched to a gene. Germline V gene data show CDR1 as SGHTA and CDR2 as FQGTGA. The CDR3 spans 17 residues. The CDR3 reads CASSPGTSGRSKNIQYF. Written as DNA, the CDR3 is TGTGCCAGCAGCCCTGGGACTAGCGGGAGATCCAAAAACATTCAGTACTTC.

The chain is built from TRBV27 and TRBJ2-7, with D maybe TRBD1 (5 bases). Germline CDR1 is MNHEY and CDR2 is SMNVEV (reference sequence). The CDR3 has 14 amino acids. Trimming shortened V by 2 bases and J by 0 bases, and 8 bases separated the two germline ends. CDR3 amino acids: CASSLGASSYEQYF. The CDR3 nucleotides are TGTGCCAGCAGTTTAGGGGCGAGCTCCTACGAGCAGTACTTC.

The CDR3 nucleotides are TGTGCCAGCAGCCTATTCGGGACAGGGTACGAAGCACAGTACTTC. Residues: CASSLFGTGYEAQYF. The chain couples TRBV27 to TRBJ2-7; 9 nucleotides agree with TRBD1. Germline CDR1 reads MNHEY; CDR2 reads SMNVEV (reference sequence). V shed 6 bases and J 10 bases; nucleotides not matched to a gene: 16. There are 15 residues in the CDR3.

On this clone: The sample contains more than one DNA sequence encoding this CDR3. The chain recombines TRBV5-6 with TRBJ1-1; TRBD1 agrees at 7 bases. This CDR3 has 14 amino acids. V lost 4 bases to trimming and J lost 1 base; unmatched junction nucleotides: 4. Germline CDR1 SGHDT, CDR2 YYEEEE. CDR3 nucleotides: TGTGCCAGCAGCCGCGACAGGGCGAACACTGAAGCTTTCTTT. Translated, it gives CASSRDRANTEAFF.

This clone was counted only a few times. The rearrangement joins TRBV30 to TRBJ1-2, with no clear D. The CDR3 extends over 17 amino acids. V lost 2 bases and J lost 2, with 21 bases in between. Per germline, CDR1 GTSNPN and CDR2 SVGIG (reference sequence). Written as DNA, the CDR3 is TGTGCCTGGAGTCCCCTATCGGCTGGAACAAAGAACTATGGCTACACCTTC. Amino acids: CAWSPLSAGTKNYGYTF.

This chain links TRBV19 with TRBJ1-2; TRBD1 agrees at 12 bases. With V trimmed by 5 bases and J by 0 bases, 10 bases remained unmatched. The CDR3 has 18 amino acids. CDR1 and CDR2 (germline): LNHDA, SQIVND (reference sequence). CDR3: CASSLLGQGASANYGYTF. Written as DNA, the CDR3 is TGTGCCAGTAGTCTCCTGGGACAGGGGGCCTCAGCTAACTATGGCTACACCTTC.

The rearrangement uses TRBV7-9 and TRBJ1-5, with 7 bases aligning to TRBD1. The CDR3 consists of 14 residues. From germline, CDR1 is SEHNR and CDR2 FQNEAQ (reference sequence). The ends lost 3 bases at V and 11 bases at J; junction bases unmatched: 10. The CDR3 protein is CASSFTGAFEAQHF. Written as DNA, the CDR3 is TGTGCCAGCAGCTTTACAGGGGCCTTTGAGGCCCAGCATTTT. The full variable domain, in which reference TRBV7-9 and TRBJ1-5 provide the parts outside the CDR3, is DTGVSQNPRHKITKRGQNVTFRCDPISEHNRLYWYRQTLGQGPEFLTYFQNEAQLEKSRLLSDRFSAERPKGSFSTLEIQRTEQGDSAMYLCASSFTGAFEAQHFGDGTRLSIL.

CDR3 sequence (DNA): TGTGCCAGCAGCCCCGCCCAGGGAGGCAGGGGGAACTATGGCTACACCTTC. Translating it yields CASSPAQGGRGNYGYTF. The chain has TRBV9 and TRBJ1-2, with TRBD1 matching over 7 bases. The junction had 14 bases not matched to a gene; V was cut back by 4 bases and J by 2 bases. This CDR3 spans 17 amino acids. Looked up from germline, CDR1 is SGDLS and CDR2 is YYNGEE.

V and J are TRBV5-1 and TRBJ2-1, with 10 bases lining up with TRBD2. Trimming removed 0 bases from V and 8 bases from J; junction bases left unmatched: 14. The CDR3 runs 18 residues. Looked up from germline, CDR1 is SGHRS and CDR2 is YFSETQ. This CDR3 is CASSLVASGGAGDHEQFF. CDR3 nucleotides: TGCGCCAGCAGCTTGGTTGCCAGCGGGGGGGCCGGGGACCATGAGCAGTTCTTC.

The rearrangement uses TRBV6-6 and TRBJ2-7; TRBD1 aligns across 7 bases. This CDR3 region has 13 residues. With 2 bases clipped from V and 3 bases from J, the junction kept 1 base outside the gene matches. From germline, CDR1 is MNHNY and CDR2 SVGAGI (reference sequence). CDR3 in DNA: TGTGCCAGCAGTTACGGACAGGTCTACGAGCAGTACTTC. This encodes CASSYGQVYEQYF.

The chain uses TRBV19 and TRBJ2-5; 9 positions agree with TRBD1. J lost 0 bases, V lost 3 bases, and 8 bases had no gene match. Germline CDR1 LNHDA, CDR2 SQIVND (reference sequence). The CDR3 extends over 17 amino acids. CDR3: CASSIRGTGTYQETQYF. The CDR3 DNA sequence: TGTGCCAGTAGTATTCGTGGGACAGGGACTTACCAAGAGACCCAGTACTTC.

This clone was seen more than once but under ten times. The J gene is TRBJ2-2, the V gene TRBV6-5; a possible D gene is TRBD2 (5 bases). The germline V and J ends were trimmed by 2 bases and 6 bases, with 7 bases remaining between them. This CDR3 is 13 amino acids long. Germline lookup yields CDR1 MNHEY and CDR2 SVGAGI. CDR3 protein: CASSYPGAGELFF. In DNA, the CDR3 is TGTGCCAGCAGTTACCCCGGGGCCGGGGAGCTGTTTTTT.